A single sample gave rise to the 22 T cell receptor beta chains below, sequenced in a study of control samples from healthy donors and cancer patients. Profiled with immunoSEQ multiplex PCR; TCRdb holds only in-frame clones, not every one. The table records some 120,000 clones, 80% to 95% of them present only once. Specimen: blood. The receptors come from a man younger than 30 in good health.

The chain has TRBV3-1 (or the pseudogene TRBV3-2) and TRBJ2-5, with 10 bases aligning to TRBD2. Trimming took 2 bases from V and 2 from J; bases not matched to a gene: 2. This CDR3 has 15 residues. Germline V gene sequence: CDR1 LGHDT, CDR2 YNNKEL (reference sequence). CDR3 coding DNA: TGTGCCAGCAGCCAAAAACTAGCGGGGCAAGAGACCCAGTACTTC. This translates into CASSQKLAGQETQYF.

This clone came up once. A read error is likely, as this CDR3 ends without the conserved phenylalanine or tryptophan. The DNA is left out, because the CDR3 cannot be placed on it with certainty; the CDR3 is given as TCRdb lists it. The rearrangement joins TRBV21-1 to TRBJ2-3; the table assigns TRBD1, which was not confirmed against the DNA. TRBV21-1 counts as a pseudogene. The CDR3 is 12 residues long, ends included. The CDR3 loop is CASSTPRQGPGM.

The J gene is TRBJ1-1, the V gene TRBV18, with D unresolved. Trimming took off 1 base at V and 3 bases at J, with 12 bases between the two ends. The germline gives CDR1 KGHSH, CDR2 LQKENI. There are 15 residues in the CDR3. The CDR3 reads CASSPQSDGYTEAFF. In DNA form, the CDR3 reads TGTGCCAGCTCACCACAATCGGACGGATACACTGAAGCTTTCTTT.

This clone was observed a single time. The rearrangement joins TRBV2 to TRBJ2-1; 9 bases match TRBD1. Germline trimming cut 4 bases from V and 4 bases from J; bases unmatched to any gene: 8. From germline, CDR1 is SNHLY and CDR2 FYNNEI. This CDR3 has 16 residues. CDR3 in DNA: TGTGCCAGCAGTGCAATAGGGACAGGGAATTACAATGAGCAGTTCTTC. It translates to CASSAIGTGNYNEQFF.

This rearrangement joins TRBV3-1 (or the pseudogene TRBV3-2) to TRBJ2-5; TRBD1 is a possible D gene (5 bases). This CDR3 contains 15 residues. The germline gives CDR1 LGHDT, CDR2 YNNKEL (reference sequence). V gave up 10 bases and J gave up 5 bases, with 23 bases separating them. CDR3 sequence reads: CATKLSGARPETQYF. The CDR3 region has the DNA TGTGCCACTAAGCTCTCTGGGGCCCGGCCGGAGACCCAGTACTTC.

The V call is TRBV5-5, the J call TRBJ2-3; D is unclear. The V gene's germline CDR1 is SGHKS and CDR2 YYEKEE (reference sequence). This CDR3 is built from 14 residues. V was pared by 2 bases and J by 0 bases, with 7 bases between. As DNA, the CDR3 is TGTGCCAGCAGCTTAGTTGCAAGCACAGATACGCAGTATTTT. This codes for CASSLVASTDTQYF. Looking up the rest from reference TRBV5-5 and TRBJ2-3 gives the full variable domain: DAGVTQSPTHLIKTRGQQVTLRCSPISGHKSVSWYQQVLGQGPQFIFQYYEKEERGRGNFPDRFSARQFPNYSSELNVNALLLGDSALYLCASSLVASTDTQYFGPGTRLTVL.

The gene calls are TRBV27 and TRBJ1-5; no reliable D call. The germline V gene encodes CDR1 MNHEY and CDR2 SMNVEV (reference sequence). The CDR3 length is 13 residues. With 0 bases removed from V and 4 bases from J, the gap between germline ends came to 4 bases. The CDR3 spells CASSLSGNQPQHF. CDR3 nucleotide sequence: TGTGCCAGCAGTTTATCGGGGAATCAGCCCCAGCATTTT.

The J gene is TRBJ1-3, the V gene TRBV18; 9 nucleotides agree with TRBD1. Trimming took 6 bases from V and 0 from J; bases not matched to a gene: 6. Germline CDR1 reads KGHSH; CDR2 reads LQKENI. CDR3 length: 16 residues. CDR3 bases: TGTGCCAGCTCCCGGACAGGGGATATCTCTGGAAACACCATATATTTT. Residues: CASSRTGDISGNTIYF.

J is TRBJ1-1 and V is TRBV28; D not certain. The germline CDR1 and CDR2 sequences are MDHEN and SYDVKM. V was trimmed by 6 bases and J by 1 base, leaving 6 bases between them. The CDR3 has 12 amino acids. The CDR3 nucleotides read TGTGCCAGCAGACACACGAACACTGAAGCTTTCTTT. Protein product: CASRHTNTEAFF.

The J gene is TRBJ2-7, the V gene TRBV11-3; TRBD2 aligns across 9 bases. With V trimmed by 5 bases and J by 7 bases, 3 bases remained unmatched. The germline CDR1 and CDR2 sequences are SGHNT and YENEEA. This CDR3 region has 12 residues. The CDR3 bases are TGTGCCAGCAGCCTCACTAGCGGGGAGCAGTACGTC. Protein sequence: CASSLTSGEQYV.

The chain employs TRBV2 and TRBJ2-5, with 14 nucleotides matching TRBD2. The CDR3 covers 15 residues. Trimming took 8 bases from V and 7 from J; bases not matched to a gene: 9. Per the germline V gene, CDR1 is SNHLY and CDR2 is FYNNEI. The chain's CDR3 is CASRQGLAGEGTQYF. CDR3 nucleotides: TGTGCCAGCCGCCAGGGACTAGCGGGAGAGGGGACCCAGTACTTC.

The CDR3 DNA follows: TGCGCCAGCAGCTTGACACAGGGCGGGGACGAGCAGTACTTC. It is translated as CASSLTQGGDEQYF. The chain has TRBV5-1 and TRBJ2-7; TRBD1 or TRBD2 may be the D gene (6 bases each). Trimming stripped 1 base from V and 5 bases from J, with 13 bases between. The CDR3 has 14 amino acids. Germline V lookup: CDR1 SGHRS, CDR2 YFSETQ.

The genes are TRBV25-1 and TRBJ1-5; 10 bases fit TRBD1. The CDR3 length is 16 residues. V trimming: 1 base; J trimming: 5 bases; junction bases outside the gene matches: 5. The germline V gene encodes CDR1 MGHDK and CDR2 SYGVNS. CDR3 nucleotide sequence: TGTGCCAGCAGTGAATGGGGGACAGGGGCCGATCAGCCCCAGCATTTT. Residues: CASSEWGTGADQPQHF. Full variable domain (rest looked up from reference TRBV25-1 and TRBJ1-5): EADIYQTPRYLVIGTGKKITLECSQTMGHDKMYWYQQDPGMELHLIHYSYGVNSTEKGDLSSESTVSRIRTEHFPLTLESARPSHTSQYLCASSEWGTGADQPQHFGDGTRLSIL.

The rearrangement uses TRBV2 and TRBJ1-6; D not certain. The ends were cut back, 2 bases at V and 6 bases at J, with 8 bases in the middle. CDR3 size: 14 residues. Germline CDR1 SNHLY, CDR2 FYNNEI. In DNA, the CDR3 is TGTGCCAGCAGTGAAACACAGAGTAATTCACCCCTCCACTTT. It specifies CASSETQSNSPLHF.

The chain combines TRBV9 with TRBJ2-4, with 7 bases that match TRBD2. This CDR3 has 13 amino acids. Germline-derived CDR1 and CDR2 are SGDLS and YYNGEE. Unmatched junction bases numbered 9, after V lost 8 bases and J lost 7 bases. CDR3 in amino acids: CASGEGRTNIQYF. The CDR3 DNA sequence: TGTGCCAGTGGGGAGGGAAGGACGAACATTCAGTACTTC.

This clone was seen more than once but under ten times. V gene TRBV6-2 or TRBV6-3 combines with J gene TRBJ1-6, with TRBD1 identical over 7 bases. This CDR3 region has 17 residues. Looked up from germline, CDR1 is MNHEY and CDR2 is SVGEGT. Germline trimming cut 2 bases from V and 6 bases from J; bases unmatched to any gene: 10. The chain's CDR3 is CASSYDRAPNFNSPLHF. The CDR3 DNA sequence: TGTGCCAGCAGTTACGACAGGGCCCCGAATTTTAATTCACCCCTCCACTTT.

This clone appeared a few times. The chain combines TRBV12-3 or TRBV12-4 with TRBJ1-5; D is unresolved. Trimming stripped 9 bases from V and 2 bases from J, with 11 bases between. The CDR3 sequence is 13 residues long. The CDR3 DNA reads TGTGCCAGTAGACGGGGAGGCAATCAGCCCCAGCATTTT. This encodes CASRRGGNQPQHF.

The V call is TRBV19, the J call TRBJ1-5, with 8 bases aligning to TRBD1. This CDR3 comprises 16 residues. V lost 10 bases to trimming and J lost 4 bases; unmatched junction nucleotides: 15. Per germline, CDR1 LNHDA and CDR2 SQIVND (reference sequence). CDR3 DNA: TGTGCCAAAAAACCCGACAGGGGCTTTAGGAATCAGCCCCAGCATTTT. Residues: CAKKPDRGFRNQPQHF.

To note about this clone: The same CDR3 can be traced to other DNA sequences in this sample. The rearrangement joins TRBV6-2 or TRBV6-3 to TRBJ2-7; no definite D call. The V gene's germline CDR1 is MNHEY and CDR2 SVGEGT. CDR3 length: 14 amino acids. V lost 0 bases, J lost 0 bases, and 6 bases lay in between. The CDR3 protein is CASSYSGGSYEQYV. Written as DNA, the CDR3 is TGTGCCAGCAGTTACTCTGGTGGCTCCTACGAGCAGTACGTC.

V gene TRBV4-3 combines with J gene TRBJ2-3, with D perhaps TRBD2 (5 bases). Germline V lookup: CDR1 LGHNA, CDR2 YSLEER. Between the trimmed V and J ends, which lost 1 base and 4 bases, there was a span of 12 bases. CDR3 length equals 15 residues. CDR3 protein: CASSQGLGSADTQYF. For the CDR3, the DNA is TGCGCCAGCAGCCAAGGGTTAGGGAGCGCAGATACGCAGTATTTT.

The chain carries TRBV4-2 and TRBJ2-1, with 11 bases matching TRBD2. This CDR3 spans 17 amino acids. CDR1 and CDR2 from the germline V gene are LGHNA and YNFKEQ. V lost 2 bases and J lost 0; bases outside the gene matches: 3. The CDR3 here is CASSQRLAGSSYNEQFF. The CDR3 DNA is TGTGCCAGCAGCCAACGACTAGCGGGGAGCTCCTACAATGAGCAGTTCTTC.

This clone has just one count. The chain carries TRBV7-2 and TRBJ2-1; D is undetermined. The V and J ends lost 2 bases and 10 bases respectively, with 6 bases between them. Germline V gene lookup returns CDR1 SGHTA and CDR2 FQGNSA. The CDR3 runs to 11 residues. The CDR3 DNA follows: TGTGCCAGCAGCTTAAGCCGAGAGCAGTTCTTC. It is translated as CASSLSREQFF.